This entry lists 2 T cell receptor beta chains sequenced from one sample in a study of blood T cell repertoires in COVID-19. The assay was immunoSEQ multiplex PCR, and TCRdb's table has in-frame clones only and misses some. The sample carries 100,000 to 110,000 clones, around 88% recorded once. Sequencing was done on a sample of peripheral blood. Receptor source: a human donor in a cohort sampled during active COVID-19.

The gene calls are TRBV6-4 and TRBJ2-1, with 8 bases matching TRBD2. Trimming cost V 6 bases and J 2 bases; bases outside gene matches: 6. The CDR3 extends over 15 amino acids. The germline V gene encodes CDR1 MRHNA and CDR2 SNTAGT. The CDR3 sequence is CASSLLSGTYNEQFF. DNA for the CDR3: TGTGCCAGCAGCCTGCTTAGCGGGACCTACAATGAGCAGTTCTTC.

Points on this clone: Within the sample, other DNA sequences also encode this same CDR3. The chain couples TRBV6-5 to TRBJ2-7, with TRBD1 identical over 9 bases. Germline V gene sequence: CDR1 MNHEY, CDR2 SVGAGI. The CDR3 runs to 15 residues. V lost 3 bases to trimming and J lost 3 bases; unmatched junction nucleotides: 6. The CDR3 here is CASSYSGTGNYEQYF. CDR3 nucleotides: TGTGCCAGCAGTTATTCCGGGACAGGGAACTACGAGCAGTACTTC.